This T cell receptor (beta chain) originates from a study of shared clonotypes between healthy human individuals. About this clone: Its antigen is not known.

Study-wide findings and caveats: Richness estimates generally favored naive over memory subsets. The sampled material consisted only of blood, and tissue repertoires are likely to differ.

Genomic DNA belonging to each subset was distributed in equal measure over several immunoSEQ plates. TCRdb keeps only in-frame clones here, not all; method: immunoSEQ multiplex PCR. The table records 950,000 to 1,100,000 clones, roughly 80% of them present only once. This CDR3 has 14 residues. CDR1 and CDR2 from the germline V gene are SGHRS and YFSETQ. The V end was cut by 4 bases, the J end by 4 bases, with 12 bases between. This TCR derives from a man between 18 and 35 years old in good health. The sequenced material came from memory CD4+ T cells sorted from blood. Subset given: CD45RA-negative fraction. The chain is built from TRBV5-1 and TRBJ2-1, with D maybe TRBD1 (6 bases). In nucleotides, the CDR3 is TGCGCCAGCAGCCCCGGACAGATTTACAATGAGCAGTTCTTC. Translating it yields CASSPGQIYNEQFF.